Presented here are 32 T cell receptor beta chains from one specimen sequenced in a study of blood T cell repertoires in COVID-19. Sequencing was performed with immunoSEQ multiplex PCR; in TCRdb, only in-frame clones are kept and a portion is missing. The table shows 50,000 to 65,000 clones, with over 80% occurring only once. Sequenced: peripheral blood. Receptors originate from a man in his 70s with acute or convalescent COVID-19.

V gene TRBV18 combines with J gene TRBJ2-1; 7 positions agree with TRBD1. Germline V CDR1 and CDR2: KGHSH, LQKENI. The CDR3 runs 16 residues. V lost 3 bases to trimming and J lost 14 bases; unmatched junction nucleotides: 19. In DNA form, the CDR3 reads TGTGCCAGCTCACCGAGAACAGGGGTTGAAACACATGGTGAGTTCTTC. Translated: CASSPRTGVETHGEFF.

The rearrangement joins TRBV6-1 to TRBJ2-5; D is unclear. This CDR3 spans 15 amino acids. V shed 1 base and J shed 1 base, with 10 bases lying between them. Germline V gives CDR1 MNHNS, CDR2 SASEGT. The CDR3 sequence is CASSEVWQAQETQYF. The CDR3 region has the DNA TGTGCCAGCAGTGAAGTTTGGCAGGCCCAAGAGACCCAGTACTTC.

CDR3 sequence reads: CASTRRAGQGYEQYF. The CDR3, as DNA: TGTGCCAGCACCCGGCGGGCCGGACAGGGGTACGAGCAGTACTTC. This sequence joins TRBV2 and TRBJ2-7; 9 nucleotides agree with TRBD1. The CDR3 is 15 residues long. CDR1 SNHLY and CDR2 FYNNEI come from the germline V gene. V lost 7 bases and J lost 4; bases outside the gene matches: 11.

This clone was detected once. The rearrangement joins TRBV15 to TRBJ1-4; no reliable D call. CDR3 length: 13 amino acids. The ends were cut back, 0 bases at V and 7 bases at J, with 6 bases in the middle. In germline, CDR1 is LNHNV, CDR2 YYDKDF (reference sequence). This CDR3 is CATSRDLREKLFF. CDR3 DNA: TGTGCCACCAGCAGAGATCTACGTGAAAAACTGTTTTTT.

This clone was detected once. The chain couples TRBV18 to TRBJ2-1; D not certain. The CDR3 has 14 residues. The V gene's germline CDR1 is KGHSH and CDR2 LQKENI. Trimming took off 3 bases at V and 7 bases at J, with 13 bases between the two ends. Here the CDR3 reads CASSPTVSENEQFF. The CDR3, as DNA: TGTGCCAGCTCACCCACGGTTTCGGAGAATGAGCAGTTCTTC.

This chain links TRBV7-9 with TRBJ1-2, with 7 positions matching TRBD1. The CDR3 has 15 residues. Germline values: CDR1 SEHNR, CDR2 FQNEAQ (reference sequence). V was pared by 5 bases and J by 5 bases, with 11 bases of the junction left unmatched. CDR3 loop: CASSNPGTALYGYTF. In DNA, the CDR3 is TGTGCCAGCAGCAACCCCGGGACAGCCCTTTATGGCTACACCTTC.

CDR3 in amino acids: CASSHRTGQGNTIYF. The CDR3 nucleotides read TGTGCCAGCAGTCACCGGACAGGGCAAGGAAACACCATATATTTT. The chain joins TRBV27 to TRBJ1-3; 8 bases line up with TRBD1. This CDR3 comprises 15 residues. Germline values: CDR1 MNHEY, CDR2 SMNVEV (reference sequence). After removal of 5 bases from V and 4 bases from J, the junction contained 7 bases not matched to a gene.

This clone was found a few times. The V gene is TRBV6-6, the J gene TRBJ1-6, with 7 bases lining up with TRBD1. Germline-derived CDR1 and CDR2 are MNHNY and SVGAGI (reference sequence). This CDR3 comprises 13 residues. After removal of 7 bases from V and 8 bases from J, the junction contained 5 bases not matched to a gene. The CDR3 DNA follows: TGTGCCAGCATGGAGGGGGCTGATTCACCCCTCCACTTT. This sequence encodes CASMEGADSPLHF.

This clone was recorded once. The chain employs TRBV28 and TRBJ1-2; 7 bases agree with TRBD1. Germline CDR1 and CDR2: MDHEN and SYDVKM. Losses at the gene ends were 2 bases for V and 8 bases for J; bases not matched to a gene: 5. The CDR3 length is 13 residues. CDR3 in amino acids: CASSLSSGGGYTF. The DNA of the CDR3 is TGTGCCAGCAGTTTAAGTTCAGGGGGAGGCTACACCTTC.

The rearrangement uses TRBV11-2 and TRBJ2-7; 8 bases line up with TRBD1. The germline CDR1 and CDR2 sequences are SGHAT and FQNNGV. V trimming: 5 bases; J trimming: 4 bases; junction bases outside the gene matches: 7. The CDR3 runs to 14 residues. For the CDR3, the DNA is TGTGCCAGCAGCAACCGGGACAGGTCGTACGAGCAGTACTTC. Its translation is CASSNRDRSYEQYF. Full variable domain (missing parts from reference TRBV11-2 and TRBJ2-7): EAGVAQSPRYKIIEKRQSVAFWCNPISGHATLYWYQQILGQGPKLLIQFQNNGVVDDSQLPKDRFSAERLKGVDSTLKIQPAKLEDSAVYLCASSNRDRSYEQYFGPGTRLTVT.

The gene calls are TRBV7-3 and TRBJ2-5; D unclear. The germline V gene encodes CDR1 SGHTA and CDR2 FQGTGA. The CDR3 runs 13 residues. Trimming shortened V by 2 bases and J by 5 bases, and 9 bases separated the two germline ends. The CDR3 DNA reads TGTGCCAGCAGCTTAGGCGCGGAGGAGACCCAGTACTTC. It is translated as CASSLGAEETQYF.

The CDR3 spells CASNRQVLKTYEQYF. CDR3 DNA: TGTGCCAGCAACCGACAGGTGTTAAAGACCTACGAGCAGTACTTC. The V call is TRBV6-5, the J call TRBJ2-7; possibly TRBD1 for D (6 bases). Trimming removed 7 bases at V and 2 bases at J, with 18 bases between. The CDR3 covers 15 residues. Per the germline V gene, CDR1 is MNHEY and CDR2 is SVGAGI.

The V gene is TRBV6-1, the J gene TRBJ1-2; D is uncertain. Trimming shortened V by 0 bases and J by 1 base, and 6 bases separated the two germline ends. CDR3 length: 14 residues. Germline V CDR1 and CDR2: MNHNS, SASEGT. The DNA for the CDR3 is TGTGCCAGCAGTGAAGCCCTCAGTAACTATGGCTACACCTTC. It codes for CASSEALSNYGYTF.

The genes are TRBV6-5 and TRBJ1-1, with D uncertain. V dropped 6 bases and J dropped 6 bases, with 14 bases sitting between them. CDR1 and CDR2 from the germline V gene are MNHEY and SVGAGI. This CDR3 is built from 13 residues. The CDR3 is CASSPSVDSEAFF. CDR3 bases: TGTGCCAGCAGCCCCTCCGTAGACTCTGAAGCTTTCTTT.

The chain employs TRBV28 and TRBJ1-1; 7 nucleotides line up with TRBD1. The CDR3 covers 15 residues. The V gene's germline CDR1 is MDHEN and CDR2 SYDVKM. V was clipped by 6 bases and J by 3 bases; unmatched bases: 10. The CDR3: CASRGQGELDTEAFF. The CDR3 bases are TGTGCCAGCAGGGGTCAGGGGGAATTGGACACTGAAGCTTTCTTT. The variable domain in full, completed from reference TRBV28 and TRBJ1-1, reads DVKVTQSSRYLVKRTGEKVFLECVQDMDHENMFWYRQDPGLGLRLIYFSYDVKMKEKGDIPEGYSVSREKKERFSLILESASTNQTSMYLCASRGQGELDTEAFFGQGTRLTVV.

This rearrangement joins TRBV12-3 or TRBV12-4 to TRBJ2-3, with 8 positions matching TRBD1. The V and J ends lost 5 bases and 9 bases, in that order; junction bases with no gene match: 7. The CDR3 contains 13 residues. This CDR3 reads CASSGQGIGTQYF. The CDR3 DNA follows: TGTGCCAGCAGTGGACAGGGAATTGGAACGCAGTATTTT.

The rearrangement uses TRBV5-4 and TRBJ2-2; 10 bases agree with TRBD1. Germline V CDR1 and CDR2: SGHNT, YYREEE (reference sequence). V shed 4 bases and J 4 bases; nucleotides not matched to a gene: 4. CDR3 length: 15 amino acids. The chain's CDR3 is CASSLRDRGTGELFF. CDR3 DNA: TGTGCCAGCAGCCTCCGGGACAGGGGCACCGGGGAGCTGTTTTTT.

The chain uses TRBV5-1 and TRBJ2-1; 11 positions match TRBD1. The CDR3 is made up of 14 amino acids. Germline lookup yields CDR1 SGHRS and CDR2 YFSETQ. J lost 8 bases, V lost 5 bases, and 6 bases had no gene match. The CDR3 DNA sequence: TGCGCCAGCAGTCCGGACAGGGGGCCGGATGAGCAGTTCTTC. Translated, it gives CASSPDRGPDEQFF.

This clone occurred once. The chain is built from TRBV25-1 and TRBJ1-1, with 7 bases that match TRBD1. Germline CDR1 MGHDK, CDR2 SYGVNS. The CDR3 runs 15 residues. The ends lost 5 bases at V and 0 bases at J; junction bases unmatched: 6. The CDR3 region is CASSPQDRMNTEAFF. The CDR3 region has the DNA TGTGCCAGCAGTCCCCAGGACAGGATGAACACTGAAGCTTTCTTT.

The chain combines TRBV19 with TRBJ2-1; 11 bases match TRBD1. V lost 5 bases to trimming and J lost 8 bases; unmatched junction nucleotides: 11. From germline, CDR1 is LNHDA and CDR2 SQIVND (reference sequence). This CDR3 comprises 16 residues. In DNA form, the CDR3 reads TGTGCCAGTAGTGACGTAAGGGACAGGGGGATCTATGAGCAGTTCTTC. It encodes CASSDVRDRGIYEQFF.

The J gene is TRBJ1-1, the V gene TRBV5-1, with 8 bases lining up with TRBD1. Germline lookup yields CDR1 SGHRS and CDR2 YFSETQ. The CDR3 sequence is 13 residues long. The J segment lost 5 bases and the V segment lost 2 bases, leaving 2 bases of the junction unmatched. The CDR3, as DNA: TGCGCCAGCAGCTTCGACAGGGGTACTGAAGCTTTCTTT. Amino acids: CASSFDRGTEAFF.

This clone has more than one count but fewer than ten. The V call is TRBV18, the J call TRBJ2-1; D may be TRBD1 (5 bases). The CDR3 extends over 15 amino acids. V lost 4 bases and J lost 2, with 12 bases in between. The germline V gene has CDR1 KGHSH and CDR2 LQKENI. This chain's CDR3 is CASSLRANPYNEQFF. The CDR3 nucleotides are TGTGCCAGCTCACTCAGGGCAAACCCCTACAATGAGCAGTTCTTC.

CDR3 sequence: CASSEGTGGETQYF. The CDR3 DNA follows: TGTGCCAGCAGCGAGGGGACAGGGGGTGAGACCCAGTACTTC. The chain combines TRBV5-5 with TRBJ2-5; 11 nucleotides line up with TRBD1. The CDR3 extends over 14 amino acids. V lost 4 bases to trimming and J lost 5 bases; unmatched junction nucleotides: 4. Per the germline V gene, CDR1 is SGHKS and CDR2 is YYEKEE (reference sequence). Based on the CDR3 plus reference TRBV5-5 and TRBJ2-5, the full variable domain is DAGVTQSPTHLIKTRGQQVTLRCSPISGHKSVSWYQQVLGQGPQFIFQYYEKEERGRGNFPDRFSARQFPNYSSELNVNALLLGDSALYLCASSEGTGGETQYFGPGTRLLVL.

CDR3 sequence: CATSDTGTSVETQYF. The DNA for the CDR3 is TGTGCCACCAGTGATACGGGGACTAGCGTAGAGACCCAGTACTTC. The V and J genes are TRBV24-1 and TRBJ2-5, with 10 bases lining up with TRBD2. V shed 3 bases and J 4 bases; nucleotides not matched to a gene: 4. Germline CDR1 reads KGHDR; CDR2 reads SFDVKD. CDR3 length: 15 amino acids.

This rearrangement joins TRBV28 to TRBJ1-2; 8 positions match TRBD1. Per germline, CDR1 MDHEN and CDR2 SYDVKM. There are 14 residues in the CDR3. The J segment lost 5 bases and the V segment lost 5 bases, leaving 7 bases of the junction unmatched. The CDR3 bases are TGTGCCAGCAGTCCGGGACAGGCGGAGTATGGCTACACCTTC. Translation gives CASSPGQAEYGYTF.

The V and J genes are TRBV28 and TRBJ1-2, with TRBD1 matching 10 bases. Trimming took 6 bases from V and 0 from J; bases not matched to a gene: 7. There are 16 residues in the CDR3. The germline gives CDR1 MDHEN, CDR2 SYDVKM. The CDR3: CASRRTGGTANYGYTF. CDR3 coding DNA: TGTGCCAGCAGGCGGACAGGGGGAACAGCTAACTATGGCTACACCTTC.

This chain connects TRBV14 to TRBJ2-1; the match to TRBD1 covers 8 bases. This CDR3 region has 16 residues. Trimming at V came to 3 bases and at J to 2 bases, leaving 6 bases not matched to a gene. Germline values: CDR1 SGHDN, CDR2 FVKESK. Here the CDR3 DNA reads TGTGCCAGCAGCCATTCGGACAGGGTGACCTACAATGAGCAGTTCTTC. This gives the protein CASSHSDRVTYNEQFF.

This rearrangement joins TRBV4-2 to TRBJ2-2; maybe TRBD1 (6 bases). Germline CDR1 is LGHNA and CDR2 is YNFKEQ. V lost 0 bases, J lost 0 bases, and 8 bases lay in between. This CDR3 has 16 residues. In DNA form, the CDR3 reads TGTGCCAGCAGCCAAGACACAGGGACGAACACCGGGGAGCTGTTTTTT. This translates into CASSQDTGTNTGELFF.

The V and J genes are TRBV3-1 (or the pseudogene TRBV3-2) and TRBJ1-5, with D possibly matching TRBD1 (5 bases). Germline assignment: CDR1 LGHDT and CDR2 YNNKEL (reference sequence). This CDR3 spans 15 amino acids. Trimming shortened V by 4 bases and J by 5 bases, and 15 bases separated the two germline ends. The CDR3 DNA sequence: TGTGCCAGCAGCCTCGGGACCGGAGGGGATCAGCCCCAGCATTTT. Protein: CASSLGTGGDQPQHF.

This chain connects TRBV28 to TRBJ2-1, with D hard to call. With 3 bases removed from V and 10 bases from J, the gap between germline ends came to 16 bases. Germline V gene lookup returns CDR1 MDHEN and CDR2 SYDVKM. This CDR3 contains 14 residues. CDR3 residues: CASSFPNIMSEQFF. DNA of the CDR3: TGTGCCAGCAGTTTCCCCAACATCATGTCAGAGCAGTTCTTC.

The gene calls are TRBV12-3 or TRBV12-4 and TRBJ2-5; TRBD2 is a possible D gene (6 bases). The CDR3 runs 13 residues. V lost 5 bases, J lost 7 bases, and 14 bases lay in between. The DNA for the CDR3 is TGTGCCAGCAGTACCGGGAGCCTGGGGACCCAGTACTTC. It specifies CASSTGSLGTQYF.

V usage is TRBV19 and J usage is TRBJ2-7; D may be TRBD2 (7 bases). V lost 3 bases, J lost 5 bases, and 17 bases lay in between. The length of the CDR3 is 15 residues. Germline assignment: CDR1 LNHDA and CDR2 SQIVND (reference sequence). The CDR3 sequence: CASSMGGAGAHEQYF. The CDR3 nucleotides are TGTGCCAGTAGTATGGGGGGCGCGGGGGCCCACGAGCAGTACTTC.